The following is a T cell receptor beta chain sequence with its context. Clones were sequenced by immunoSEQ multiplex PCR, and TCRdb holds only the in-frame ones, with some missing. The table has roughly 170,000 clones, approximately 85% seen once. Enrollment of patients from Seattle took place during active infection, with longitudinal follow-up. This entry belongs to a study of blood T cell repertoires in COVID-19. Turning to the study itself: The United States, Italy and Spain supplied acute and convalescent COVID-19 samples. Sample material is recorded as cDNA or gDNA derived from T cells, B-cell-depleted T cells, or PBMCs.

The CDR3 consists of 14 residues. V was pared by 2 bases and J by 2 bases, with 8 bases between. Germline CDR1 is SGHTA and CDR2 is FQGTGA. The sequence was collected from an older woman with COVID-19, enrolled during active disease. The rearrangement uses TRBV7-3 and TRBJ2-3; TRBD2 is a possible D gene (7 bases). Sequencing input: peripheral blood. DNA of the CDR3: TGTGCCAGCAGCTTAGGGGGGGCCACAGATACGCAGTATTTT. This codes for CASSLGGATDTQYF.